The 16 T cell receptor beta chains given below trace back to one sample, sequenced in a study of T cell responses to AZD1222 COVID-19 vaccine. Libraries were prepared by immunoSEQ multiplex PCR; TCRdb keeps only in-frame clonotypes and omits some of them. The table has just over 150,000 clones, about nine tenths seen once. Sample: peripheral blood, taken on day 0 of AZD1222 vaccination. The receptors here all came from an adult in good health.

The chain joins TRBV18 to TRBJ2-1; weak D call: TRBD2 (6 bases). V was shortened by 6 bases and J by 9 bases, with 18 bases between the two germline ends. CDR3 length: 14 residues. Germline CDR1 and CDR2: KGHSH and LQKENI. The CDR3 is CASSPLQSSVEQFF. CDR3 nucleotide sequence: TGTGCCAGCTCCCCCCTTCAGTCTAGCGTTGAGCAGTTCTTC.

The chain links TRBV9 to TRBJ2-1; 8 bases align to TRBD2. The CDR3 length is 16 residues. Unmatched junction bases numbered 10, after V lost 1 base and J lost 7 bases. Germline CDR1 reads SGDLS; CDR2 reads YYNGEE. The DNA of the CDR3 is TGTGCCAGCAGCGTATGGGTAGCGGGGCCCGTGAATGAGCAGTTCTTC. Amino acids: CASSVWVAGPVNEQFF.

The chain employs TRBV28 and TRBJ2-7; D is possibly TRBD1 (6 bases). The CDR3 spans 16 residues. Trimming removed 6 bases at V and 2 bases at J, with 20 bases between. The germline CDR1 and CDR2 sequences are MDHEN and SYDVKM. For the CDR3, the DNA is TGTGCCAGCAGCTCCCTCATCCGGGACAACCCCTACGAGCAGTACTTC. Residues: CASSSLIRDNPYEQYF. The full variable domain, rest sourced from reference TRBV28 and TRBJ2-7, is DVKVTQSSRYLVKRTGEKVFLECVQDMDHENMFWYRQDPGLGLRLIYFSYDVKMKEKGDIPEGYSVSREKKERFSLILESASTNQTSMYLCASSSLIRDNPYEQYFGPGTRLTVT.

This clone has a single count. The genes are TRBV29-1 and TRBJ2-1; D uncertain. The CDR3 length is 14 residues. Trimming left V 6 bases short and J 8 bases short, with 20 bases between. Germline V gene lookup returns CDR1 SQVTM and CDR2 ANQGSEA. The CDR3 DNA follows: TGCAGCGTCCCCCTCTTCGGGTTTCAGGATGAGCAGTTCTTC. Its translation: CSVPLFGFQDEQFF.

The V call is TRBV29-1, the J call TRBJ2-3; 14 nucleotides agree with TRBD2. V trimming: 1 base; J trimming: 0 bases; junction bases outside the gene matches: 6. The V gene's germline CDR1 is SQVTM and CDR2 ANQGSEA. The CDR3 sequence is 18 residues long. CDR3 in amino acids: CSVEGGLAGVTSTDTQYF. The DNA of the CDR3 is TGCAGCGTTGAAGGGGGACTAGCGGGAGTTACTAGCACAGATACGCAGTATTTT.

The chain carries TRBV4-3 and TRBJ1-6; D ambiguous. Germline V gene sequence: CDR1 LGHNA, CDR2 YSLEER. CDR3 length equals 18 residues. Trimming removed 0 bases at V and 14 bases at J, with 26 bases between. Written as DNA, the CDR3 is TGCGCCAGCAGCCAAGAGATGGCGCAGCCCCGAGGAATTTGGTCCCTCCACTTT. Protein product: CASSQEMAQPRGIWSLHF.

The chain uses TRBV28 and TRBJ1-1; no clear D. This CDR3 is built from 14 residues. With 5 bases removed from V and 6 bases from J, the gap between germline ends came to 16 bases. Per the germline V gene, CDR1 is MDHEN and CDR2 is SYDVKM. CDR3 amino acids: CASSLLRREAEAFF. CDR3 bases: TGTGCCAGCAGTCTACTCCGCCGGGAGGCTGAAGCTTTCTTT.

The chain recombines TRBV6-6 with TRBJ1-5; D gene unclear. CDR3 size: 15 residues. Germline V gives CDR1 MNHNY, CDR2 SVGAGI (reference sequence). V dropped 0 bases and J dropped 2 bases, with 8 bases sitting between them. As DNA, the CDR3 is TGTGCCAGCAGTTACTCGTCGGTCGGCAATCAGCCCCAGCATTTT. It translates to CASSYSSVGNQPQHF.

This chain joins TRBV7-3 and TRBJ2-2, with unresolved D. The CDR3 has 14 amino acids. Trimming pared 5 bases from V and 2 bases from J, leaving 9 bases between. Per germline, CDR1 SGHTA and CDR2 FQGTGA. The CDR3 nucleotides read TGTGCCAGCAGCCCCCAAGGCAACACCGGGGAGCTGTTTTTT. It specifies CASSPQGNTGELFF.

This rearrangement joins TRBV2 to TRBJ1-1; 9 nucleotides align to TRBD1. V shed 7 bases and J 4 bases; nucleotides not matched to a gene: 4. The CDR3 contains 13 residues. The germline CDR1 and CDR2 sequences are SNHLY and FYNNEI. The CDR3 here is CASKGQGSTEAFF. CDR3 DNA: TGTGCCAGCAAGGGACAGGGTAGCACTGAAGCTTTCTTT.

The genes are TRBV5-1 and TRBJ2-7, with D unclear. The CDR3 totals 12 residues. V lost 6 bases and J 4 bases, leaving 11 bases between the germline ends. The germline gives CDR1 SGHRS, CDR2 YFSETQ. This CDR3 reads CASKWAPYEQYF. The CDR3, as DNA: TGCGCCAGCAAGTGGGCGCCTTACGAGCAGTACTTC.

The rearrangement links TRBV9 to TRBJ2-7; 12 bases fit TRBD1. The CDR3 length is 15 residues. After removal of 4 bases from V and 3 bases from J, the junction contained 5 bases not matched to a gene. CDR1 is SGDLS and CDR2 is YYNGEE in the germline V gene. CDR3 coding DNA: TGTGCCAGCAGCTCGGGACAGGGGGCCGTCTACGAGCAGTACTTC. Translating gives CASSSGQGAVYEQYF.

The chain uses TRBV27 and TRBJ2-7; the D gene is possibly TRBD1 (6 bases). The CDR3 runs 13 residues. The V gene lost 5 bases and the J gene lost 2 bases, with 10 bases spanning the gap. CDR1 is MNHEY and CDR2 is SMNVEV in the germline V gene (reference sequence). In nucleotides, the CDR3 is TGTGCCAGCAGTGAATCAGGGGCCTACGAGCAGTACTTC. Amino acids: CASSESGAYEQYF.

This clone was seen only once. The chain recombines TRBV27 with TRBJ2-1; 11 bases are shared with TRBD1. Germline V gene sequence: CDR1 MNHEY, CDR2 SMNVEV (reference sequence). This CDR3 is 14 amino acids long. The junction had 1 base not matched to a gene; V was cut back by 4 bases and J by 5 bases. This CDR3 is CASSWDRGNNEQFF. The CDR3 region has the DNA TGTGCCAGCAGTTGGGACAGGGGGAACAATGAGCAGTTCTTC.

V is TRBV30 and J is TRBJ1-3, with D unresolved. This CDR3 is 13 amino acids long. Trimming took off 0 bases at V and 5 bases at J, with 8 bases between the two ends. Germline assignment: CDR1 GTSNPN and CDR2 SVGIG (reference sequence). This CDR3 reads CAWSVGLRNTIYF. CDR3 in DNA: TGTGCCTGGAGTGTGGGCCTGAGAAACACCATATATTTT.

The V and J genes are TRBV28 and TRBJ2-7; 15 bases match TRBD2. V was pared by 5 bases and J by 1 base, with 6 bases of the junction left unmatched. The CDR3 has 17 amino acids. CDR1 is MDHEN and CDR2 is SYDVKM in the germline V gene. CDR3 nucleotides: TGTGCCAGCAGTCCTAGGACTAGCGGGAGGGGATCCTACGAGCAGTACTTC. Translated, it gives CASSPRTSGRGSYEQYF.